This T cell receptor (beta chain) stems from a study of OX40 agonist ivuxolimab in advanced cancers. Overall study findings and caveats: Determination of antigen specificity was not performed for the expanded peripheral T cells.

Comments on this clone: Its target is not known.

The length of the CDR3 is 13 residues. The germline gives CDR1 MNHEY, CDR2 SVGAGI. Trimming stripped 0 bases from V and 4 bases from J, with 4 bases between. Sequenced by immunoSEQ multiplex PCR; TCRdb stores in-frame clones only, minus some. Of 20,000 to 30,000 clones in the sample, 80% to 90% are singletons; the top ten hold approximately 42%. This chain links TRBV6-5 with TRBJ1-5, with D hard to call. The TCR comes from an adult with an advanced solid tumor such as melanoma, head and neck, liver or kidney cancer. Sequencing was performed on CD4+ or CD8+ T cells sorted from blood, taken in a trial of the OX40 agonist ivuxolimab. CDR3 DNA sequence: TGTGCCAGCAGTTACTCGTATAATCAGCCCCAGCATTTT. Protein sequence: CASSYSYNQPQHF.